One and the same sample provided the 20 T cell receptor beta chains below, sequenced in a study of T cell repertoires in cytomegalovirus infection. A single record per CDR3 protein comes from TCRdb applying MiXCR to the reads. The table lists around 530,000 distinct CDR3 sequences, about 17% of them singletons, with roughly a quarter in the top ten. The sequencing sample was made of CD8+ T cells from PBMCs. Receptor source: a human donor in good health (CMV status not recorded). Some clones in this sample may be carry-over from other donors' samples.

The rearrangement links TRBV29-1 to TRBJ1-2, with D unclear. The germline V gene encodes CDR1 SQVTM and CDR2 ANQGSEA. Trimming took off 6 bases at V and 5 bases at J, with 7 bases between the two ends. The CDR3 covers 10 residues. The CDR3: CSVYSYGYTF. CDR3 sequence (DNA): TGCAGCGTCTACAGTTATGGCTACACCTTC.

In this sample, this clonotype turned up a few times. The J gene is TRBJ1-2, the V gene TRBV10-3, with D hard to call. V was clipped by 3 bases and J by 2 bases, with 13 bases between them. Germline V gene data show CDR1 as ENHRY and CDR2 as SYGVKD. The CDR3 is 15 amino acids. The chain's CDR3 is CAISDGASGNYGYTF. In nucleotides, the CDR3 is TGTGCCATCAGTGACGGTGCCTCGGGGAACTATGGCTACACCTTC.

The DNA of the CDR3 is TGCAGCGTTTTTTTAGGGGGCTACTATGGCTACACCTTC. It is translated as CSVFLGGYYGYTF. The chain is built from TRBV29-1 and TRBJ1-2; TRBD1 matches at 7 bases. This CDR3 region has 13 residues. The trim removed 5 bases at V and 3 bases at J, leaving 6 bases unmatched. Germline loops: CDR1 SQVTM, CDR2 ANQGSEA.

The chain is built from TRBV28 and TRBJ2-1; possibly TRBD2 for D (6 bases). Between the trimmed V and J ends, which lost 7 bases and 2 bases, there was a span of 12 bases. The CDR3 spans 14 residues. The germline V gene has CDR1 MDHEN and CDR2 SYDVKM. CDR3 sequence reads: CASKLAETYNEQFF. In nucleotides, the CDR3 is TGTGCCAGCAAACTAGCCGAAACCTACAATGAGCAGTTCTTC. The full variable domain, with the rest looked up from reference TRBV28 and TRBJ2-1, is DVKVTQSSRYLVKRTGEKVFLECVQDMDHENMFWYRQDPGLGLRLIYFSYDVKMKEKGDIPEGYSVSREKKERFSLILESASTNQTSMYLCASKLAETYNEQFFGPGTRLTVL.

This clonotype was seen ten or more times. Here the CDR3 DNA reads TGTGCCAGCAGCTTAATGAACACTGAAGCTTTCTTT. This translates into CASSLMNTEAFF. This chain uses TRBV12-3 or TRBV12-4 with TRBJ1-1; D is unclear. The CDR3 is 12 amino acids. V lost 6 bases and J lost 0, with 5 bases in between.

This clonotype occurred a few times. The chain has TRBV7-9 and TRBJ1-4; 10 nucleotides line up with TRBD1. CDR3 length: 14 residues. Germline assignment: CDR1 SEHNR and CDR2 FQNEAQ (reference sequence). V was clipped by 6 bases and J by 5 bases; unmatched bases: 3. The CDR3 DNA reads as TGTGCCAGCAGAGTGGGACAGGGGAATGAAAAACTGTTTTTT. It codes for CASRVGQGNEKLFF.

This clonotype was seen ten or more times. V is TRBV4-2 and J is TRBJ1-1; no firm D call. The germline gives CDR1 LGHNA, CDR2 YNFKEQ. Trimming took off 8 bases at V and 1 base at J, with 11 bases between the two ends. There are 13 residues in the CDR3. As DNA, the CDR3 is TGTGCCAGCCACCCCCGGGGGAACACTGAAGCTTTCTTT. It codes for CASHPRGNTEAFF.

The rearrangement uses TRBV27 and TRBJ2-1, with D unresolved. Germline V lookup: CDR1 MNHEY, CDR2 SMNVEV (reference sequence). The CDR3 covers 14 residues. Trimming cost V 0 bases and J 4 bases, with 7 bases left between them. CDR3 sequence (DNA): TGTGCCAGCAGTTTATCATCCTATTACAATGAGCAGTTCTTC. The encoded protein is CASSLSSYYNEQFF.

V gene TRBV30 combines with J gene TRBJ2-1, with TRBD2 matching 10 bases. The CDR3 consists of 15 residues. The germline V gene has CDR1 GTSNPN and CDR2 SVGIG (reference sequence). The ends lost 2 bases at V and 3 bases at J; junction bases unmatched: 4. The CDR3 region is CAWSTTSGVYNEQFF. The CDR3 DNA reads TGTGCCTGGAGTACAACTAGCGGGGTCTACAATGAGCAGTTCTTC.

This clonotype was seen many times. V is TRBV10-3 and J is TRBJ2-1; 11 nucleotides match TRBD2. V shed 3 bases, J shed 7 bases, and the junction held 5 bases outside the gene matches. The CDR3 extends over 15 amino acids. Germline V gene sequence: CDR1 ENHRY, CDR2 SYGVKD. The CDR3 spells CAISDTSGSSNEQFF. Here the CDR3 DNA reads TGTGCCATCAGTGATACTAGCGGGAGTTCTAATGAGCAGTTCTTC.

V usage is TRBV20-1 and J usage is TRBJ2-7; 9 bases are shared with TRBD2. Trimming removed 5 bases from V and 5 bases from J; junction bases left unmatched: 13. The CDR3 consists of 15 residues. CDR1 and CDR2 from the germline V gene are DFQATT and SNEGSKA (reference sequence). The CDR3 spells CSADPELAGANEQYF. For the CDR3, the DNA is TGCAGTGCTGATCCGGAGTTAGCGGGGGCGAACGAGCAGTACTTC.

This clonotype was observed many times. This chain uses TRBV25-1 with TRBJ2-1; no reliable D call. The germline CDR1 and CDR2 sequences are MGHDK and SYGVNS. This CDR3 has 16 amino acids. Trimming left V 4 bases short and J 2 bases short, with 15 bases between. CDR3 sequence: CASSGVDGLTYNEQFF. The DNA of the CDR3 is TGTGCCAGCAGTGGGGTCGACGGTCTAACCTACAATGAGCAGTTCTTC.

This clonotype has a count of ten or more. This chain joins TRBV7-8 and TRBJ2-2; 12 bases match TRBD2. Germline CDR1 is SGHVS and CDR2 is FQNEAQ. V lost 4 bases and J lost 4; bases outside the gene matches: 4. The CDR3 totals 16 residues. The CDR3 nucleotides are TGTGCCAGCAGCTCAAGACTAGCGGGAGTCACCGGGGAGCTGTTTTTT. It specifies CASSSRLAGVTGELFF.

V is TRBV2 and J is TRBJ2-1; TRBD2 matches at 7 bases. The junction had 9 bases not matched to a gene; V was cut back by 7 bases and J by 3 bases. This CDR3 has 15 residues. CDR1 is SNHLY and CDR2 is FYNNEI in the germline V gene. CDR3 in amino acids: CASILAGEGYNEQFF. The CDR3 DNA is TGTGCCAGCATCTTGGCGGGAGAAGGCTACAATGAGCAGTTCTTC.

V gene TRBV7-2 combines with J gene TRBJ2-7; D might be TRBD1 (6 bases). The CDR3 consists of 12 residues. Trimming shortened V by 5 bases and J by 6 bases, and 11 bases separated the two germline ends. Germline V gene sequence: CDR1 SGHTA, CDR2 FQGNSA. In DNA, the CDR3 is TGTGCCAGCAGCATCAGGGGTTCCGAGCAGTACTTC. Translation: CASSIRGSEQYF.

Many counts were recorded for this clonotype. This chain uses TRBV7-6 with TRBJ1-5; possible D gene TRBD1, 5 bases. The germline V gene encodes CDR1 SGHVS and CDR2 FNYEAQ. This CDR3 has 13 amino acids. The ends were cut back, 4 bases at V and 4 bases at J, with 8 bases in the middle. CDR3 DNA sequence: TGTGCCAGCAGCTACGACAGAAATCAGCCCCAGCATTTT. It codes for CASSYDRNQPQHF.

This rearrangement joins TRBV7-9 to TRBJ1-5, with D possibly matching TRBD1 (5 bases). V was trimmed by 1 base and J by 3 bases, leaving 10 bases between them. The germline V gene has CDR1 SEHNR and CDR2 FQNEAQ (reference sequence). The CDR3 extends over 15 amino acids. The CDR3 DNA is TGTGCCAGCAGCTTAGGAGGGGACTTCAATCAGCCCCAGCATTTT. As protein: CASSLGGDFNQPQHF.

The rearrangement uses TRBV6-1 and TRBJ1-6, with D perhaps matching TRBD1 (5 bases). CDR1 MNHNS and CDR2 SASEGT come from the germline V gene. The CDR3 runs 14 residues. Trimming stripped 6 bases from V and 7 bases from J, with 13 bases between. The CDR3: CASSETVLNSPLHF. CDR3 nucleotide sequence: TGTGCCAGCAGCGAGACAGTCCTCAATTCACCCCTCCACTTT.

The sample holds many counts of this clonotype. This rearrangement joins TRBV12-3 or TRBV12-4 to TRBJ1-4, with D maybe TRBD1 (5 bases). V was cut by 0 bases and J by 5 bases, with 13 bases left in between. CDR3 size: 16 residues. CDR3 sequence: CASSLAGEAQNEKLFF. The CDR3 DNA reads TGTGCCAGCAGTTTAGCAGGGGAAGCCCAAAATGAAAAACTGTTTTTT.

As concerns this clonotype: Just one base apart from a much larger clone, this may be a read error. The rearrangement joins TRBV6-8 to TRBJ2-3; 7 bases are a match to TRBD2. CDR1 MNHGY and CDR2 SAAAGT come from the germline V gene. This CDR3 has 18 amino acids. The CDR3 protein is CANSLRGGVISSTDTQYF. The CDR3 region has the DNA TGTGCCAACAGTCTCCGGGGAGGGGTCATCTCTAGCACAGATACGCAGTATTTT.